These 22 T cell receptor beta chains were all obtained from the same sample, sequenced in a study of cytomegalovirus exposure and HLA in healthy donors (dated 2017 in TCRdb). Libraries were made using the immunoSEQ multiplex PCR assay. For the multiplex PCR, a mixture combining 60 forward primers for TCR Vbeta segments and 13 reverse primers for TCR Jbeta segments was used. The source is immuneACCESS, and TCRdb retained only in-frame sequences with V and J called. Part of the clones is not carried over; for the studies checked, unresolved V genes explain less than half of this, and the remainder is unexplained. Present in this sample are roughly 100,000 clones, 60% to 80% of which were seen just once. Around 6.1% of the sample belongs to the ten largest clones. The specimen was PBMCs. These receptors came from a man between 60 and 75 years old in good health and CMV-seropositive.

The chain carries TRBV6-5 and TRBJ2-5, with 12 bases that match TRBD2. The J call could be wrong; TRBJ2-7 is a better fit for the DNA end. Germline V gives CDR1 MNHEY, CDR2 SVGAGI. The CDR3 contains 16 residues. The chain's CDR3 is CASSSTSGGFTYEQYF. The CDR3 DNA sequence: TGTGCCAGCAGTTCCACTAGCGGGGGGTTTACCTACGAGCAGTACTTC.

The chain has TRBV5-1 and TRBJ2-3; TRBD1 is a possible D gene (6 bases). The CDR3 length is 16 residues. Trimming took 4 bases from V and 4 from J, leaving 19 bases between them. The germline V gene encodes CDR1 SGHRS and CDR2 YFSETQ. The CDR3 DNA is TGCGCCAGCAGCGGTACGACAGGACTGGGACCAGATACGCAGTATTTT. Its protein product is CASSGTTGLGPDTQYF.

CDR3 amino acids: CASSEDAGGLRGELFF. CDR3 sequence (DNA): TGTGCCAGCAGTGAAGACGCGGGGGGCCTGAGAGGGGAGCTGTTTTTT. The chain recombines TRBV6-1 with TRBJ2-2, with 8 bases identical to TRBD2. This CDR3 is built from 16 residues. Germline CDR1 MNHNS, CDR2 SASEGT. Trimming removed 1 base from V and 8 bases from J; junction bases left unmatched: 9.

The chain recombines TRBV6-6 with TRBJ1-4; 7 bases fit TRBD1. CDR3 length equals 13 residues. CDR1 and CDR2 from the germline V gene are MNHNY and SVGAGI (reference sequence). Unmatched junction bases numbered 6, after V lost 4 bases and J lost 10 bases. The CDR3 DNA follows: TGTGCCAGCAGTTCGACCCCAGGGGGAAAACTGTTTTTT. Translation: CASSSTPGGKLFF.

V gene TRBV7-3 combines with J gene TRBJ2-2; the match to TRBD2 covers 7 bases. The V gene's germline CDR1 is SGHTA and CDR2 FQGTGA. The CDR3 length is 15 residues. After removal of 2 bases from V and 4 bases from J, the junction contained 4 bases not matched to a gene. The CDR3 DNA follows: TGTGCCAGCAGCTTATTGCGGGGGACCACCGGGGAGCTGTTTTTT. Its translation is CASSLLRGTTGELFF.

The V call is TRBV11-2, the J call TRBJ1-6; the D gene is possibly TRBD1 (6 bases). Trimming removed 1 base from V and 9 bases from J, with 13 bases in between. The V gene's germline CDR1 is SGHAT and CDR2 FQNNGV. The CDR3 runs to 15 residues. The CDR3 sequence is CASSLATGEGSPLHF. The CDR3, as DNA: TGTGCCAGCAGCTTAGCGACAGGCGAAGGTTCACCCCTCCACTTT.

The chain carries TRBV2 and TRBJ1-1; 8 bases are shared with TRBD1. The trim removed 5 bases at V and 0 bases at J, leaving 2 bases unmatched. Germline V gene data show CDR1 as SNHLY and CDR2 as FYNNEI. The CDR3 has 14 residues. The CDR3 here is CASSLTGVNTEAFF. CDR3 nucleotide sequence: TGTGCCAGCAGTTTGACAGGGGTGAACACTGAAGCTTTCTTT.

In the case of this clone: This sample includes further DNA sequences coding for the same CDR3. The chain links TRBV30 to TRBJ1-4, with D possibly being TRBD1 (5 bases). The CDR3 runs to 13 residues. Trimming took off 2 bases at V and 4 bases at J, with 8 bases between the two ends. Germline loops: CDR1 GTSNPN, CDR2 SVGIG (reference sequence). The CDR3 region is CAWSRQGNEKLFF. The CDR3, as DNA: TGTGCCTGGAGTCGGCAGGGTAATGAAAAACTGTTTTTT.

V usage is TRBV11-2 and J usage is TRBJ2-1; TRBD1 matches at 7 bases. In germline, CDR1 is SGHAT, CDR2 FQNNGV. The trim removed 6 bases at V and 0 bases at J, leaving 8 bases unmatched. The CDR3 is 16 residues long. The DNA of the CDR3 is TGTGCCAGCAGACCTTCTGGGACAGCCTCCTACAATGAGCAGTTCTTC. It is translated as CASRPSGTASYNEQFF.

The V and J genes are TRBV19 and TRBJ2-1; possible D gene TRBD2, 6 bases. The CDR3 is 12 amino acids. Trimming cost V 4 bases and J 7 bases, with 8 bases left between them. Germline CDR1 LNHDA, CDR2 SQIVND (reference sequence). CDR3 region: CASSTGGNEQFF. The CDR3 DNA is TGTGCCAGTAGTACTGGGGGGAATGAGCAGTTCTTC.

Here the CDR3 reads CASTPSTGVEQFF. DNA of the CDR3: TGTGCCAGCACCCCTTCCACAGGGGTTGAGCAGTTCTTC. The chain employs TRBV18 and TRBJ2-1; 7 nucleotides match TRBD1. Germline loops: CDR1 KGHSH, CDR2 LQKENI. The J segment lost 9 bases and the V segment lost 8 bases, leaving 10 bases of the junction unmatched. There are 13 residues in the CDR3. Together with reference TRBV18 and TRBJ2-1, the CDR3 gives the full variable domain: NAGVMQNPRHLVRRRGQEARLRCSPMKGHSHVYWYRQLPEEGLKFMVYLQKENIIDESGMPKERFSAEFPKEGPSILRIQQVVRGDSAAYFCASTPSTGVEQFFGPGTRLTVL.

V is TRBV6-5 and J is TRBJ2-7; D perhaps matches TRBD2 (6 bases). The CDR3 is 13 residues long. Between the trimmed V and J ends, which lost 5 bases and 4 bases, there was a span of 12 bases. Per the germline V gene, CDR1 is MNHEY and CDR2 is SVGAGI. For the CDR3, the DNA is TGTGCCAGCAGTAAGGCGGGGAAGTACGAGCAGTACTTC. It codes for CASSKAGKYEQYF.

The V call is TRBV5-1, the J call TRBJ2-7; TRBD1 matches at 7 bases. V lost 4 bases, J lost 5 bases, and 9 bases stayed unmatched. The CDR3 consists of 14 residues. Looked up from germline, CDR1 is SGHRS and CDR2 is YFSETQ. CDR3 in amino acids: CASSGETGFHEQYF. DNA of the CDR3: TGCGCCAGCAGCGGGGAGACAGGGTTCCACGAGCAGTACTTC.

The chain uses TRBV10-3 and TRBJ2-3; 8 bases agree with TRBD1. The CDR3 spans 15 residues. V lost 6 bases to trimming and J lost 3 bases; unmatched junction nucleotides: 8. The germline V gene has CDR1 ENHRY and CDR2 SYGVKD. DNA of the CDR3: TGTGCCATCAGATGGACAGGGAAGGGAACAGATACGCAGTATTTT. Its translation: CAIRWTGKGTDTQYF.

V is TRBV6-1 and J is TRBJ2-7; TRBD1 matches at 7 bases. The germline gives CDR1 MNHNS, CDR2 SASEGT. J gave up 4 bases and V 5 bases, and 5 bases lay outside the gene matches. The CDR3 spans 13 residues. The CDR3 loop reads CASSNDRVYEQYF. The CDR3 DNA reads TGTGCCAGCAGTAATGACAGGGTGTACGAGCAGTACTTC.

This clone was counted a single time. This rearrangement joins TRBV7-2 to TRBJ2-7, with 11 bases fitting TRBD2. The CDR3 is made up of 17 amino acids. The ends lost 1 base at V and 1 base at J; junction bases unmatched: 6. CDR1 is SGHTA, CDR2 FQGNSA, per germline. DNA for the CDR3: TGTGCCAGCAGCTTAGTCCCCTCTAGCGGGGGGTCCTACGAGCAGTACTTC. It codes for CASSLVPSSGGSYEQYF.

The table lists this clone with a count of one. This chain uses TRBV19 with TRBJ2-7; D unclear. The CDR3 loop spans 12 amino acids. In germline, CDR1 is LNHDA, CDR2 SQIVND (reference sequence). V shed 5 bases and J shed 0 bases, with 5 bases lying between them. The DNA of the CDR3 is TGTGCCAGTAGTGCCGGCTCCTACGAGCAGTACTTC. Translating gives CASSAGSYEQYF.

The J gene is TRBJ2-7, the V gene TRBV5-6; weak D call: TRBD2 (5 bases). The V end was cut by 4 bases, the J end by 0 bases, with 11 bases between. Germline CDR1 SGHDT, CDR2 YYEEEE. The CDR3 length is 14 residues. CDR3 residues: CASSPSGYSYEQYF. The CDR3 DNA sequence: TGTGCCAGCAGCCCCTCGGGATACTCCTACGAGCAGTACTTC.

The genes are TRBV5-1 and TRBJ2-2; TRBD1 matches 10 bases. Germline CDR1 and CDR2: SGHRS and YFSETQ. The CDR3 spans 15 residues. V trimming: 4 bases; J trimming: 5 bases; junction bases outside the gene matches: 5. The CDR3 region has the DNA TGCGCCAGCAGCCTCGGGACAGGGGTGACCGGGGAGCTGTTTTTT. It codes for CASSLGTGVTGELFF.

The J gene is TRBJ2-1, the V gene TRBV9; no definite D call. Germline V lookup: CDR1 SGDLS, CDR2 YYNGEE. CDR3 length: 14 amino acids. The V and J ends lost 4 bases and 5 bases respectively, with 13 bases between them. CDR3 sequence: CASSPRSPDNEQFF. The CDR3 nucleotides are TGTGCCAGCAGCCCCCGGTCACCTGACAATGAGCAGTTCTTC.

The chain combines TRBV10-1 with TRBJ1-1; TRBD1 matches 9 bases. The CDR3 is made up of 14 amino acids. The V and J ends lost 6 bases and 5 bases, in that order; junction bases with no gene match: 7. Germline assignment: CDR1 WNHNN and CDR2 SYGVQD (reference sequence). The CDR3 region is CASSYRQGDTEAFF. DNA of the CDR3: TGCGCCAGCAGCTACCGACAGGGGGATACTGAAGCTTTCTTT.

This clone occurred a few times. This chain joins TRBV18 and TRBJ2-7; TRBD1 matches 7 bases. Germline CDR1 and CDR2: KGHSH and LQKENI. The CDR3 extends over 14 amino acids. V lost 2 bases, J lost 1 base, and 2 bases stayed unmatched. CDR3 residues: CASSPTGESYEQYF. The CDR3 DNA reads as TGTGCCAGCTCACCAACAGGGGAATCCTACGAGCAGTACTTC.